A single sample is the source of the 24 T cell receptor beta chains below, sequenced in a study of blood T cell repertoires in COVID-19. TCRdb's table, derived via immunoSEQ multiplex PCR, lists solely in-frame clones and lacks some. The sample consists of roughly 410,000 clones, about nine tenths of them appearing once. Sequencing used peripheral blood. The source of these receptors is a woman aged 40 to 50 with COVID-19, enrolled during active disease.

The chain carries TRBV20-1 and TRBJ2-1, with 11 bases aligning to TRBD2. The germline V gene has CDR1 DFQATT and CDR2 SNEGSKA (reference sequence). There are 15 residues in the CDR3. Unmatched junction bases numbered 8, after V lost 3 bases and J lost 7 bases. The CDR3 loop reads CSASRLASGGNEQFF. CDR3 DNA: TGCAGTGCTAGTCGTCTAGCTAGCGGGGGGAATGAGCAGTTCTTC.

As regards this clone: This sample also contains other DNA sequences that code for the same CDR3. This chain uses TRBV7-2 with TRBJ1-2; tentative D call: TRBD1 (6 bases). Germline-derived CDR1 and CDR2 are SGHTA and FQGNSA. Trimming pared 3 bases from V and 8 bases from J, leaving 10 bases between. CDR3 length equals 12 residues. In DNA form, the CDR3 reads TGTGCCAGCAGCTTCAACAGGGACGGCTACACCTTC. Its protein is CASSFNRDGYTF.

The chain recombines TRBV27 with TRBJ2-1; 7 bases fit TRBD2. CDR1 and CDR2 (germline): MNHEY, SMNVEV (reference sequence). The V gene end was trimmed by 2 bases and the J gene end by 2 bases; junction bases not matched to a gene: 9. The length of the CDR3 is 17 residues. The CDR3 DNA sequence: TGTGCCAGCAGTTTAGTCGCGGGAGTCGGGCCCTACAATGAGCAGTTCTTC. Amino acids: CASSLVAGVGPYNEQFF.

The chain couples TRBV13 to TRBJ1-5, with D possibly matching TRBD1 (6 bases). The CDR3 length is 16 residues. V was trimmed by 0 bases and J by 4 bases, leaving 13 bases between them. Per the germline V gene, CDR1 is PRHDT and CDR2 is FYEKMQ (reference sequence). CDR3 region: CASSLGFDRTNQPQHF. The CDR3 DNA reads TGTGCCAGCAGCTTAGGGTTCGACAGGACAAATCAGCCCCAGCATTTT.

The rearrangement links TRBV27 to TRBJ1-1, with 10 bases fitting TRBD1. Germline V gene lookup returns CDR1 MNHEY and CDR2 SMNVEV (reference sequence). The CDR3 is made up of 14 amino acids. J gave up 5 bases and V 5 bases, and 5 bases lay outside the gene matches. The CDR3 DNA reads TGTGCCAGCAGTCCGTGGACAGGGGGGACTGAAGCTTTCTTT. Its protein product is CASSPWTGGTEAFF.

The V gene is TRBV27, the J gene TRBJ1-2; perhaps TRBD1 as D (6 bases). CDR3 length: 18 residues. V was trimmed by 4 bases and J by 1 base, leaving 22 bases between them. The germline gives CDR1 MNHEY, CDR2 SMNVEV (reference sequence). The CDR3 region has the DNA TGTGCCAGCAGTTCTCCATCCCTTGACAGGAGCCGTAACTATGGCTACACCTTC. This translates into CASSSPSLDRSRNYGYTF.

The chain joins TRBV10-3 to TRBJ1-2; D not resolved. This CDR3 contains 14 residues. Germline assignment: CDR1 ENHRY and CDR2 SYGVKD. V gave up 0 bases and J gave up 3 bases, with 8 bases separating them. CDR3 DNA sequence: TGTGCCATCAGTGAGTCGGCCAGCGACTATGGCTACACCTTC. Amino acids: CAISESASDYGYTF.

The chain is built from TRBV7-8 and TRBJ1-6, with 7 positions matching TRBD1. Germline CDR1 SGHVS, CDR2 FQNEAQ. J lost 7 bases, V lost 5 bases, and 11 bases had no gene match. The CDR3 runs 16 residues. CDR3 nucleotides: TGTGCCAGCAGCCCTTCGACAGGGCTAAGGAATTCACCCCTCCACTTT. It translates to CASSPSTGLRNSPLHF.

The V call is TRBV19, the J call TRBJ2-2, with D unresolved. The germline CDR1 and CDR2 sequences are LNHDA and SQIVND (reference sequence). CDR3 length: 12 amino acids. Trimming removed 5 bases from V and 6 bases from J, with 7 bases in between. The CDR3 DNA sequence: TGTGCCAGTAGTCCCCATCCCGGGGAGCTGTTTTTT. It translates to CASSPHPGELFF.

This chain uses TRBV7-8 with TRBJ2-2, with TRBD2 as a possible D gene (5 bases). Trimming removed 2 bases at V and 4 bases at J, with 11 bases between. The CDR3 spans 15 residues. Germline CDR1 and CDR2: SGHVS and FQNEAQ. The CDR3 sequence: CASSLPIRGTGELFF. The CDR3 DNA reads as TGTGCCAGCAGCTTACCGATCCGGGGCACCGGGGAGCTGTTTTTT.

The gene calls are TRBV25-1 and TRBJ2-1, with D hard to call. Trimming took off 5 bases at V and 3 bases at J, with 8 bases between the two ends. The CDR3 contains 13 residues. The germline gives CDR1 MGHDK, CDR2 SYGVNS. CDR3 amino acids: CASSHDNYNEQFF. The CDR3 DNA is TGTGCCAGCAGTCATGACAACTACAATGAGCAGTTCTTC. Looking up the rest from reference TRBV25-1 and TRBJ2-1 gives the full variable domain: EADIYQTPRYLVIGTGKKITLECSQTMGHDKMYWYQQDPGMELHLIHYSYGVNSTEKGDLSSESTVSRIRTEHFPLTLESARPSHTSQYLCASSHDNYNEQFFGPGTRLTVL.

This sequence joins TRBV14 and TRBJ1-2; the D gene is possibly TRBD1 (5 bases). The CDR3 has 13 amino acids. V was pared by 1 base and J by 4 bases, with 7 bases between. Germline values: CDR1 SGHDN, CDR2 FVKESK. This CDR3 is CASSQGTTYGYTF. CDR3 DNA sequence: TGTGCCAGCAGCCAAGGGACAACCTATGGCTACACCTTC.

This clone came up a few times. The CDR3, as DNA: TGTGCCAGTAGTATTGGATCGTACAAGTTGGCCATAGCAGTTGAAGCTTTCTTT. Translating gives CASSIGSYKLAIAVEAFF. The chain has TRBV19 and TRBJ1-1, with D unresolved. This CDR3 spans 18 amino acids. Germline V gives CDR1 LNHDA, CDR2 SQIVND (reference sequence). V lost 3 bases to trimming and J lost 7 bases, with 27 bases between them.

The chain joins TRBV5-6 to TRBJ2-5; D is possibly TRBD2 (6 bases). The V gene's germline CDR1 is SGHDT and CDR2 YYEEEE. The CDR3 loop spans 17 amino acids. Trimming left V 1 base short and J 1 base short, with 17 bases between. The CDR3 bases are TGTGCCAGCAGCTTGCAGCGCCTGCGGGGACTCCAAGAGACCCAGTACTTC. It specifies CASSLQRLRGLQETQYF.

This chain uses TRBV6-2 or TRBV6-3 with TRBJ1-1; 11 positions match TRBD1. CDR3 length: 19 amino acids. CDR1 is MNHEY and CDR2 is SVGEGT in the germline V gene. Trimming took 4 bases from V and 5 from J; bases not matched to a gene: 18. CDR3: CASSSYFSGDRGSRTEAFF. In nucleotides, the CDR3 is TGTGCCAGCAGTTCCTACTTTTCGGGGGACAGGGGGTCGAGGACTGAAGCTTTCTTT.

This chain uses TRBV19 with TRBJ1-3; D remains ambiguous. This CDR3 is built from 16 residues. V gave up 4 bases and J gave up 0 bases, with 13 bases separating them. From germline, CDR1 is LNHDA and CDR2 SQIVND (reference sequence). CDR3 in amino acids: CASSRAGLLSGNTIYF. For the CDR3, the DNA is TGTGCCAGTAGTAGGGCAGGCCTTCTCTCTGGAAACACCATATATTTT.

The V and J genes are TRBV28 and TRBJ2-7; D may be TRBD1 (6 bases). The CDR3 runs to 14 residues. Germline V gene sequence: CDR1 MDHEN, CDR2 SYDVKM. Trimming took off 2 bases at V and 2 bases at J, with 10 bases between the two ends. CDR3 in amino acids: CASSLQGQTYEQYF. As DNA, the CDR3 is TGTGCCAGCAGTTTACAGGGACAAACCTACGAGCAGTACTTC. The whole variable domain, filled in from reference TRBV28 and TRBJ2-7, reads DVKVTQSSRYLVKRTGEKVFLECVQDMDHENMFWYRQDPGLGLRLIYFSYDVKMKEKGDIPEGYSVSREKKERFSLILESASTNQTSMYLCASSLQGQTYEQYFGPGTRLTVT.

In DNA, the CDR3 is TGTGCCAGCAGCTTCGGCCCCCTCGCGGGCGGGGACAATGAGCAGTTCTTC. This sequence encodes CASSFGPLAGGDNEQFF. The genes are TRBV7-3 and TRBJ2-1; weak D call: TRBD2 (6 bases). This CDR3 has 17 residues. Per the germline V gene, CDR1 is SGHTA and CDR2 is FQGTGA. V was cut by 3 bases and J by 5 bases, with 20 bases left in between.

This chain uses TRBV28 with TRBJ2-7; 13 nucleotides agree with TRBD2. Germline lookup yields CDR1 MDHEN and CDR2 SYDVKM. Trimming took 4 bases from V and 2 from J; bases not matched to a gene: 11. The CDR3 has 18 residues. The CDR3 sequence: CASSSLRTSGSLTYEQYF. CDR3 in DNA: TGTGCCAGCAGTTCCCTTCGGACTAGCGGGAGTCTAACCTACGAGCAGTACTTC.

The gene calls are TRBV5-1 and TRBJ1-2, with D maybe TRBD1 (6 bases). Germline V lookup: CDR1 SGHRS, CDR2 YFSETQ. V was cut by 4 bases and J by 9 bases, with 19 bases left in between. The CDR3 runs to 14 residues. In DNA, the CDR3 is TGCGCCAGCAGCCCACAGGGTGAGGGATATAGCTACACCTTC. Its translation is CASSPQGEGYSYTF.

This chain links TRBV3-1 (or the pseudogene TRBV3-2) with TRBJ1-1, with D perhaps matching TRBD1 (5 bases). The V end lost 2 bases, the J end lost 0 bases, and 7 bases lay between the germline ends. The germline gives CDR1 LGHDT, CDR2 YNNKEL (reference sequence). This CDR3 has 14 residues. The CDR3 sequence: CASSQMTVNTEAFF. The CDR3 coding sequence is TGTGCCAGCAGCCAAATGACAGTGAACACTGAAGCTTTCTTT.

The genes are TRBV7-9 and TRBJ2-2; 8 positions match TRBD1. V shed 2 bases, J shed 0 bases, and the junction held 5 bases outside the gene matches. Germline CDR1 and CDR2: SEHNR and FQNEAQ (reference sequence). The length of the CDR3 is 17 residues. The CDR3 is CASSLPRTGTNTGELFF. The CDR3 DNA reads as TGTGCCAGCAGCTTACCCAGGACAGGGACGAACACCGGGGAGCTGTTTTTT.

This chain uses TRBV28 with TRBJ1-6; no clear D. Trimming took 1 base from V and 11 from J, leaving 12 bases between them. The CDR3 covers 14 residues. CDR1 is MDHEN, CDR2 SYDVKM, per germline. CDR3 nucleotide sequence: TGTGCCAGCAGTTTATTGGGCCCGCAGCCACCCCTCCACTTT. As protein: CASSLLGPQPPLHF.

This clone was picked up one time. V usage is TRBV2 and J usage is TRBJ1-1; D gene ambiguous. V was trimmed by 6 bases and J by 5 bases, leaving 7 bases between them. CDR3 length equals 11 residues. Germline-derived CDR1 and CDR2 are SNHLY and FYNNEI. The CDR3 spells CASRRETEAFF. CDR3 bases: TGTGCCAGCAGGAGGGAAACTGAAGCTTTCTTT.